This paragraph reports one T cell receptor beta chain. Reprocessing the 5' RACE reads, TCRdb reports a single entry for every CDR3 protein and omits DNA. The data show a few hundred thousand distinct CDR3 sequences, and the top ten clones hold almost 1.5%. The CDR3 covers 15 residues. The germline V gene encodes CDR1 MNHEY and CDR2 SVGAGI. These data come from a study of T cells expressing NK-cell markers. The specimen was blood T cells: a sorted CD56 or NKG2C T cell subset, CD4+ or CD8+ T cells, or bulk PBMC T cells (not recorded which). This TCR was sampled from a woman aged 50 to 60 in good health. This chain uses TRBV6-5 with TRBJ2-4; without DNA, the TCRdb call of TRBD2 cannot be checked. The CDR3 sequence is CASSPISGSKNIQYF.